The clone carrying this T cell receptor (beta chain) has just a few counts. Antigen: not known. The sample comes from a study of response to subunit inactivated influenza vaccine. Points from the study as a whole: The authors put forward the suggestion that each seasonal influenza vaccination may bring in only a limited number of new T cells.

The CDR3 sequence is 13 residues long. Trimming took off 3 bases at V and 7 bases at J, with 12 bases between the two ends. Using its own MiXCR run on the RT-PCR reads, TCRdb lists one record per CDR3 protein. The sample consists of some 800,000 distinct CDR3 sequences, 20% to 25% of them appearing once. The sequencing here drew on PBMCs from blood, taken more than 4 days after vaccination. V is TRBV12-3 or TRBV12-4 and J is TRBJ1-1; a possible D gene is TRBD1 (6 bases). This sequence was found in a man aged 45 to 65 who received an inactivated influenza vaccine. Here the CDR3 reads CASSFNRADEAFF. CDR3 nucleotides: TGTGCCAGCAGTTTTAACAGGGCTGATGAAGCTTTCTTT.